This T cell receptor beta chain was observed in a study of blood T cells in healthy people across ages. Study-wide results and limits: Compared with aged donors, long-lived donors showed fewer expanded clones, suggesting selection.

Looked up from germline, CDR1 is SGHAT and CDR2 is FQNNGV. Trimming removed 1 base from V and 0 bases from J, with 10 bases in between. The CDR3 totals 15 residues. This clonotype was detected only a few times. Its antigen is not identified. PCR was performed a second time for about 6 to 11 cycles using a sample-barcoded 5' primer and a J-beta primer mix. One entry per CDR3 protein, called by TCRdb with MiXCR from the 5' RACE reads. Of 550,000 to 600,000 distinct CDR3 sequences in the sample, around 48% were seen once. The rearrangement links TRBV11-2 to TRBJ2-7; D might be TRBD2 (5 bases). Sequenced material: blood. This TCR was recovered from a man aged 80 or over in good health. CDR3 nucleotide sequence: TGTGCCAGCAGCTTAGGATCGGGGTACTCCTACGAGCAGTACTTC. It encodes CASSLGSGYSYEQYF. Full variable domain (remainder filled in from reference TRBV11-2 and TRBJ2-7): EAGVAQSPRYKIIEKRQSVAFWCNPISGHATLYWYQQILGQGPKLLIQFQNNGVVDDSQLPKDRFSAERLKGVDSTLKIQPAKLEDSAVYLCASSLGSGYSYEQYFGPGTRLTVT.